This passage covers 3 T cell receptor beta chains from one sample sequenced in a study of post-analysis software for immune sequencing data. Antigen specificity for these receptors is unknown. The TCR beta cDNA libraries carried unique molecular identifiers. TCRdb re-called the PCR reads with MiXCR, one entry per CDR3 protein. The profile shows hundreds of thousands of distinct CDR3 sequences, roughly three fifths of them singletons. The study, taken as a whole, reports: Roughly 5 TRBV segments, TRBV5-6, TRBV5-1 and TRBV20-1 among them, were found more frequent in patients than controls.

Sequencing used blood. The source of these receptors is a girl aged 2-10 years with multiple sclerosis.

The chain combines TRBV20-1 with TRBJ2-1; 14 bases fit TRBD2. The CDR3 length is 18 residues. Germline values: CDR1 DFQATT, CDR2 SNEGSKA (reference sequence). V was clipped by 0 bases and J by 7 bases; unmatched bases: 11. The CDR3 here is CSARDFVRGLAGGNEQFF. Here the CDR3 DNA reads TGCAGTGCTAGAGACTTTGTTCGCGGACTAGCGGGGGGTAATGAGCAGTTCTTC.

This clonotype was recorded only once. The chain couples TRBV12-5 to TRBJ2-7; 9 bases are a match to TRBD2. The CDR3 totals 16 residues. Per germline, CDR1 LGHNT and CDR2 FRNRAP. V lost 7 bases, J lost 0 bases, and 10 bases stayed unmatched. CDR3 amino acids: CASAPFLAGSSYEQYF. Written as DNA, the CDR3 is TGTGCTAGTGCCCCCTTTCTAGCGGGAAGCTCCTACGAGCAGTACTTC.

The chain uses TRBV7-9 and TRBJ2-5; a weak D match, TRBD1 (5 bases). Germline assignment: CDR1 SEHNR and CDR2 FQNEAQ (reference sequence). Trimming removed 7 bases from V and 1 base from J, with 13 bases in between. The CDR3 covers 14 residues. This CDR3 is CASIPRQTQETQYF. CDR3 bases: TGTGCCAGCATCCCGAGACAGACCCAAGAGACCCAGTACTTC.